The 30 T cell receptor beta chains below were found in one sample sequenced in a study of shared clonotypes between healthy human individuals. The data were produced by immunoSEQ multiplex PCR, yet TCRdb's version contains in-frame clones alone and is incomplete. The sample has about 2.1 million clones; 93% are singletons. CD45RO negativity and positive selection for CCR7 defined naive CD8 cells, a population that excluded terminally differentiated effector memory CD45RA+ cells. Material for sequencing was naive CD8+ T cells from PBMCs. The receptor set was obtained from a man aged 18 to 30 in good health. Some clones in this sample may be carry-over from other donors' samples.

This CDR3 reads CASSSNPTGPYNEQFF. CDR3 DNA sequence: TGTGCCAGCAGCTCCAACCCCACGGGGCCGTACAATGAGCAGTTCTTC. The chain joins TRBV11-3 to TRBJ2-1, with D perhaps being TRBD1 or TRBD2 (5 bases each). In germline, CDR1 is SGHNT, CDR2 YENEEA. The CDR3 consists of 16 residues. Trimming shortened V by 4 bases and J by 4 bases, and 17 bases separated the two germline ends. Together with reference TRBV11-3 and TRBJ2-1, the CDR3 gives the full variable domain: EAGVVQSPRYKIIEKKQPVAFWCNPISGHNTLYWYLQNLGQGPELLIRYENEEAVDDSQLPKDRFSAERLKGVDSTLKIQPAELGDSAVYLCASSSNPTGPYNEQFFGPGTRLTVL.

V usage is TRBV12-5 and J usage is TRBJ2-5, with 7 nucleotides matching TRBD1. The germline V gene has CDR1 LGHNT and CDR2 FRNRAP. CDR3 length: 16 amino acids. V shed 7 bases and J 2 bases; nucleotides not matched to a gene: 13. The DNA of the CDR3 is TGTGCTAGTGCCTCACGGGACAGTGCCACGCAAGAGACCCAGTACTTC. It codes for CASASRDSATQETQYF.

The chain combines TRBV14 with TRBJ2-1, with 11 bases aligning to TRBD2. The CDR3 loop spans 15 amino acids. J gave up 8 bases and V 6 bases, and 9 bases lay outside the gene matches. Germline V CDR1 and CDR2: SGHDN, FVKESK. Written as DNA, the CDR3 is TGTGCCAGCAGGACTAGCGGGGACCTCCCCCATGAGCAGTTCTTC. This translates into CASRTSGDLPHEQFF.

V and J are TRBV29-1 and TRBJ2-7; 7 nucleotides agree with TRBD2. There are 13 residues in the CDR3. Trimming cost V 3 bases and J 6 bases; bases outside gene matches: 8. The germline V gene has CDR1 SQVTM and CDR2 ANQGSEA. CDR3 coding DNA: TGCAGCGTTGAGGCGGGAGAAGGAAGCGAGCAGTACTTC. Translated: CSVEAGEGSEQYF.

This chain links TRBV9 with TRBJ2-7; TRBD2 matches at 8 bases. The junction had 12 bases not matched to a gene; V was cut back by 3 bases and J by 4 bases. Germline V CDR1 and CDR2: SGDLS, YYNGEE. CDR3 length: 16 amino acids. The CDR3 coding sequence is TGTGCCAGCAGCGCTGGGGTGGCTAGCGGGTCGTACGAGCAGTACTTC. Translated: CASSAGVASGSYEQYF.

This chain uses TRBV29-1 with TRBJ2-1; D may be TRBD2 (5 bases). Germline CDR1 and CDR2: SQVTM and ANQGSEA. V lost 6 bases, J lost 2 bases, and 23 bases lay in between. The CDR3 covers 17 residues. CDR3 nucleotide sequence: TGCAGCGTCCGGGGTTCTGGCTTCGGCGGCACCTACAATGAGCAGTTCTTC. As protein: CSVRGSGFGGTYNEQFF.

The genes are TRBV7-9 and TRBJ2-3, with 7 positions matching TRBD1. The CDR3 contains 17 residues. Germline values: CDR1 SEHNR, CDR2 FQNEAQ (reference sequence). Unmatched junction bases numbered 12, after V lost 4 bases and J lost 2 bases. In DNA form, the CDR3 reads TGTGCCAGCAGCTCCGACTTAGACAGGGAACTCACAGATACGCAGTATTTT. Translated: CASSSDLDRELTDTQYF.

The chain uses TRBV2 and TRBJ1-1; 7 nucleotides line up with TRBD1. The ends lost 6 bases at V and 3 bases at J; junction bases unmatched: 7. The CDR3 consists of 14 residues. The germline CDR1 and CDR2 sequences are SNHLY and FYNNEI. CDR3 protein: CASRDRVRDTEAFF. CDR3 in DNA: TGTGCCAGCAGAGACAGGGTCAGAGACACTGAAGCTTTCTTT.

The CDR3 loop is CASSLGTSGRSYNEQFF. CDR3 nucleotides: TGCGCCAGCAGCCTCGGGACTAGCGGACGCTCCTACAATGAGCAGTTCTTC. The V gene is TRBV5-1, the J gene TRBJ2-1; 11 nucleotides align to TRBD2. This CDR3 comprises 17 residues. The germline CDR1 and CDR2 sequences are SGHRS and YFSETQ. V gave up 4 bases and J gave up 0 bases; unmatched junction bases: 6.

This clone has more than one count but fewer than ten. The J gene is TRBJ1-1, the V gene TRBV4-1; D ambiguous. Deletions cut 2 bases from V and 0 bases from J, with 7 bases between. The V gene's germline CDR1 is MGHRA and CDR2 YSYEKL. The CDR3 is 14 amino acids. The CDR3 DNA follows: TGCGCCAGCAGCCAAACACTCATGAACACTGAAGCTTTCTTT. Translated, it gives CASSQTLMNTEAFF.

The rearrangement links TRBV6-6 to TRBJ2-7; D is possibly TRBD1 (5 bases). Germline loops: CDR1 MNHNY, CDR2 SVGAGI (reference sequence). CDR3 length: 15 amino acids. V lost 2 bases and J lost 7, with 18 bases in between. CDR3 bases: TGTGCCAGCAGTTACCCCGGTGTAGGGGCAAGGGAGCAGTACTTC. The encoded protein is CASSYPGVGAREQYF.

The chain combines TRBV5-4 with TRBJ2-7; no firm D call. This CDR3 has 14 amino acids. Germline CDR1 reads SGHNT; CDR2 reads YYREEE (reference sequence). Trimming left V 5 bases short and J 2 bases short, with 14 bases between. CDR3 sequence (DNA): TGTGCCAGCAGTCCCTCGTCAGTCACCTACGAGCAGTACTTC. Amino acid sequence: CASSPSSVTYEQYF.

The chain is built from TRBV27 and TRBJ2-3, with unresolved D. Germline-derived CDR1 and CDR2 are MNHEY and SMNVEV (reference sequence). V was cut by 5 bases and J by 4 bases, with 22 bases left in between. This CDR3 region has 17 residues. The CDR3 here is CASSPLPGPKVPDTQYF. CDR3 DNA: TGTGCCAGCAGTCCCCTCCCCGGGCCGAAGGTCCCAGATACGCAGTATTTT.

In the case of this clone: One end of the junction is discordant with germline, which a read error may explain. V is TRBV9 and J is TRBJ2-7; no clear D. The germline gives CDR1 SGDLS, CDR2 YYNGEE. This CDR3 comprises 15 residues. The CDR3 nucleotides read TGTGCCAGCAGCGTAGGAGGTGGATTCTCCCACGAGCAGTACTTC. It is translated as CASSVGGGFSHEQYF. Looking up the rest from reference TRBV9 and TRBJ2-7 gives the full variable domain: DSGVTQTPKHLITATGQRVTLRCSPRSGDLSVYWYQQSLDQGLQFLIQYYNGEERAKGNILERFSAQQFPDLHSELNLSSLELGDSALYFCASSVGGGFSHEQYFGPGTRLTVT.

This clone has a single count. V and J are TRBV27 and TRBJ2-3, with D perhaps matching TRBD1 (5 bases). The CDR3 sequence is 14 residues long. CDR1 is MNHEY, CDR2 SMNVEV, per germline (reference sequence). Trimming took 5 bases from V and 1 from J, leaving 10 bases between them. Here the CDR3 DNA reads TGTGCCAGCAGTGCAGGGCTACGCACAGATACGCAGTATTTT. Protein product: CASSAGLRTDTQYF.

The CDR3 DNA reads as TGTGCCAGCAGCCTACCCCCATGGGCGGGAGTGAGTGAGACCCAGTACTTC. It is translated as CASSLPPWAGVSETQYF. The chain employs TRBV14 and TRBJ2-5, with 7 nucleotides matching TRBD2. V lost 4 bases to trimming and J lost 5 bases; unmatched junction nucleotides: 16. This CDR3 contains 17 residues. Germline values: CDR1 SGHDN, CDR2 FVKESK.

This clone was seen a few times. Other DNA variants within this sample encode the same CDR3. This chain uses TRBV29-1 with TRBJ2-7; 7 nucleotides agree with TRBD1. Germline assignment: CDR1 SQVTM and CDR2 ANQGSEA. V lost 5 bases, J lost 2 bases, and 3 bases stayed unmatched. This CDR3 contains 12 residues. The chain's CDR3 is CSVRTGPYEQYF. The CDR3 coding sequence is TGCAGCGTTCGGACAGGACCCTACGAGCAGTACTTC.

The chain carries TRBV18 and TRBJ2-1, with unresolved D. This CDR3 is built from 15 residues. The germline CDR1 and CDR2 sequences are KGHSH and LQKENI. Deletions cut 3 bases from V and 6 bases from J, with 15 bases between. The CDR3 region is CASSPGRTLGNEQFF. The CDR3 coding sequence is TGTGCCAGCTCACCTGGGCGGACCCTAGGCAATGAGCAGTTCTTC. Full variable domain (outside the CDR3, taken from reference TRBV18 and TRBJ2-1): NAGVMQNPRHLVRRRGQEARLRCSPMKGHSHVYWYRQLPEEGLKFMVYLQKENIIDESGMPKERFSAEFPKEGPSILRIQQVVRGDSAAYFCASSPGRTLGNEQFFGPGTRLTVL.

J is TRBJ1-1 and V is TRBV4-1; D gene uncertain. V shed 7 bases and J shed 0 bases, with 15 bases lying between them. This CDR3 contains 15 residues. Germline V lookup: CDR1 MGHRA, CDR2 YSYEKL. Written as DNA, the CDR3 is TGCGCCAGCAACTCCCCCCCGAGCATGAACACTGAAGCTTTCTTT. As protein: CASNSPPSMNTEAFF.

This clone came up once. This sample also contains other DNA sequences that code for the same CDR3. The chain recombines TRBV27 with TRBJ2-1; the match to TRBD2 covers 7 bases. After removal of 4 bases from V and 10 bases from J, the junction contained 1 base not matched to a gene. Germline V gives CDR1 MNHEY, CDR2 SMNVEV (reference sequence). The CDR3 runs 11 residues. The CDR3 sequence: CASSSSGEQFF. The CDR3 nucleotides are TGTGCCAGCAGTTCTAGCGGAGAGCAGTTCTTC.

The gene calls are TRBV6-5 and TRBJ2-2; TRBD1 aligns across 10 bases. Per the germline V gene, CDR1 is MNHEY and CDR2 is SVGAGI. The length of the CDR3 is 15 residues. After removal of 2 bases from V and 3 bases from J, the junction contained 0 bases not matched to a gene. The CDR3 DNA follows: TGTGCCAGCAGTTACGGGACAGGGGACACCGGGGAGCTGTTTTTT. Translating gives CASSYGTGDTGELFF.

This clone occurred once. The V call is TRBV7-9, the J call TRBJ1-3; no definite D call. CDR1 is SEHNR, CDR2 FQNEAQ, per germline (reference sequence). CDR3 length equals 16 residues. The germline V and J ends were trimmed by 0 bases and 1 base, with 10 bases remaining between them. The CDR3: CASSLAPAASGNTIYF. CDR3 DNA: TGTGCCAGCAGCTTAGCGCCGGCAGCATCTGGAAACACCATATATTTT.

This sequence joins TRBV4-1 and TRBJ2-5; 11 bases map to TRBD2. Unmatched junction bases numbered 7, after V lost 0 bases and J lost 7 bases. Germline V gene data show CDR1 as MGHRA and CDR2 as YSYEKL. The CDR3 has 16 amino acids. CDR3 loop: CASSQDRASGRRTQYF. Here the CDR3 DNA reads TGCGCCAGCAGCCAAGATCGGGCTAGCGGGAGGAGGACCCAGTACTTC.

The chain carries TRBV29-1 and TRBJ1-1; 12 bases map to TRBD1. J gave up 0 bases and V 5 bases, and 10 bases lay outside the gene matches. The germline gives CDR1 SQVTM, CDR2 ANQGSEA. The length of the CDR3 is 17 residues. The CDR3 DNA reads TGCAGCGTTTGGGAGGGACAGGGGGCTAATATGAACACTGAAGCTTTCTTT. Its translation is CSVWEGQGANMNTEAFF. The whole variable domain, filled in from reference TRBV29-1 and TRBJ1-1, reads SAVISQKPSRDICQRGTSLTIQCQVDSQVTMMFWYRQQPGQSLTLIATANQGSEATYESGFVIDKFPISRPNLTFSTLTVSNMSPEDSSIYLCSVWEGQGANMNTEAFFGQGTRLTVV.

The V call is TRBV27, the J call TRBJ2-5, with D perhaps assigned TRBD1 or TRBD2 (5 bases each). The CDR3 runs 15 residues. Trimming took 4 bases from V and 4 from J, leaving 16 bases between them. CDR1 and CDR2 (germline): MNHEY, SMNVEV (reference sequence). Written as DNA, the CDR3 is TGTGCCAGCAGTTACGGGACCTATGGGAGAGAGACCCAGTACTTC. Its translation is CASSYGTYGRETQYF.

The CDR3 DNA reads as TGTGCCAGCAGTCCGACACTAGGCACTGAAGCTTTCTTT. The encoded protein is CASSPTLGTEAFF. This chain links TRBV27 with TRBJ1-1; no reliable D call. Per germline, CDR1 MNHEY and CDR2 SMNVEV (reference sequence). The CDR3 spans 13 residues. Trimming took off 5 bases at V and 4 bases at J, with 11 bases between the two ends.

This clone came up once. This chain links TRBV9 with TRBJ2-7; D remains ambiguous. CDR1 and CDR2 from the germline V gene are SGDLS and YYNGEE. The CDR3 has 13 residues. The V and J ends lost 3 bases and 7 bases respectively, with 14 bases between them. CDR3 sequence reads: CASSEGDAREQYF. The CDR3 nucleotides are TGTGCCAGCAGCGAGGGTGACGCTAGAGAGCAGTACTTC.

The J gene is TRBJ2-2, the V gene TRBV18, with D maybe TRBD1 (5 bases). CDR3 length: 16 residues. Germline CDR1 KGHSH, CDR2 LQKENI. Trimming stripped 1 base from V and 4 bases from J, with 13 bases between. CDR3 DNA: TGTGCCAGCTCACCACTCATGCAGGGCGGCACCGGGGAGCTGTTTTTT. Protein sequence: CASSPLMQGGTGELFF.

This chain links TRBV7-9 with TRBJ2-3; no clear D. The CDR3 length is 13 residues. Germline CDR1 reads SEHNR; CDR2 reads FQNEAQ (reference sequence). V lost 8 bases and J 3 bases, leaving 12 bases between the germline ends. CDR3 nucleotides: TGTGCCAGCCGACGAGAAGGAACAGATACGCAGTATTTT. This codes for CASRREGTDTQYF.

The rearrangement uses TRBV6-5 and TRBJ2-1; D remains unclear. Trimming cost V 0 bases and J 0 bases, with 9 bases left between them. Per germline, CDR1 MNHEY and CDR2 SVGAGI. The CDR3 is made up of 16 amino acids. The CDR3 reads CASSYSLFGSYNEQFF. The DNA for the CDR3 is TGTGCCAGCAGTTACTCGCTGTTCGGCTCCTACAATGAGCAGTTCTTC.